This TCR beta chain was documented in a study of cytotoxic CD8 clonotypes in ibrutinib-treated CLL. General observations from the study: Contraction or stability on treatment was seen for public clonotypes, which were uncommon. Starting clonality was above that of age-matched healthy donors and tracked circulating CD8+ T-cell counts. Sustained-remission and progressing patients diverged in sampling times.

TCRdb's table, derived via immunoSEQ multiplex PCR, lists solely in-frame clones and lacks some. This table holds about 13,000 clones, roughly 70% found once. Genomic DNA in an amount of around 2 micrograms was extracted from cryopreserved PBMCs and used for the preparation of TCR beta libraries. The germline CDR1 and CDR2 sequences are MGHRA and YSYEKL. This CDR3 comprises 17 residues. The V and J ends lost 4 bases and 0 bases respectively, with 16 bases between them. This clone has only one observation. Its antigen is currently unknown. The rearrangement joins TRBV4-1 to TRBJ2-1; D assignment may be TRBD1 or TRBD2 (5 bases each). The sequence derives from a human donor with chronic lymphocytic leukemia. Sequenced here: PBMCs, sampled before ibrutinib treatment. The CDR3 DNA follows: TGCGCCAGCAGCCCCAGAGGGGCGCAGAGCTCCTACAATGAGCAGTTCTTC. Amino acid sequence: CASSPRGAQSSYNEQFF.